This T cell receptor (beta chain) emerged from a study of PD-1 blockade in classical Hodgkin lymphoma. Study findings and constraints: Baseline TCR diversity was reportedly lower in newly diagnosed patients than in healthy donors. It was reported as lower still in relapsed/refractory patients.

Indicated time point: cycle 4 day 1 (C4D1), after five to seven weeks of nivolumab. Relapse was seen in all patients after autologous stem cell transplantation, and brentuximab vedotin exposure was variable. The CDR3 is 11 residues long. V lost 6 bases to trimming and J lost 3 bases, with 4 bases between them. The germline CDR1 and CDR2 sequences are LNHDA and SQIVND (reference sequence). This clone was recorded a few times. Its cognate antigen is unknown. At the DNA level, this CDR3 is encoded by other sequences in the same sample as well. The table came from immunoSEQ multiplex PCR; TCRdb's copy has only in-frame clones and leaves some out. Seen here are some 21,000 clones, 85% to 90% observed once, and the top ten hold about an eighth.

This material consisted of peripheral blood mononuclear cells (PBMCs), taken before the fourth cycle of nivolumab. The chain uses TRBV19 and TRBJ2-3; D remains unclear. This receptor was identified in a human donor with classical Hodgkin lymphoma. Written as DNA, the CDR3 is TGTGCCAGTAGCTTAACAGATACGCAGTATTTT. It specifies CASSLTDTQYF.